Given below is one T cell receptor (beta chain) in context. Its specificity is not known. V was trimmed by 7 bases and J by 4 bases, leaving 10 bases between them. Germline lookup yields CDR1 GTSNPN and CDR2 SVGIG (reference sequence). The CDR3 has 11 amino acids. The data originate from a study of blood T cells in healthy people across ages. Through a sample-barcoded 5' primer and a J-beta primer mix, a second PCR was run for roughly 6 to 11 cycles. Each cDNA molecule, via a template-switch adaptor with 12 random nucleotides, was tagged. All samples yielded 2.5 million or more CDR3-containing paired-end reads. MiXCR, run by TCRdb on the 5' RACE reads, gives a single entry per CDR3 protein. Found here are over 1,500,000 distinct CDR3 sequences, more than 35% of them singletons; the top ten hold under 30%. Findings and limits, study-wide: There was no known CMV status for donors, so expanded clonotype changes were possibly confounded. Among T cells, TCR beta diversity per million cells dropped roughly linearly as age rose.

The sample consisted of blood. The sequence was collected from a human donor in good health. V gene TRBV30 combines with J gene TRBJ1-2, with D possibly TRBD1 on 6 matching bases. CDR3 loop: CASDSGYGYTF. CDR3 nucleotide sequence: TGTGCCTCGGACAGTGGCTATGGCTACACCTTC.